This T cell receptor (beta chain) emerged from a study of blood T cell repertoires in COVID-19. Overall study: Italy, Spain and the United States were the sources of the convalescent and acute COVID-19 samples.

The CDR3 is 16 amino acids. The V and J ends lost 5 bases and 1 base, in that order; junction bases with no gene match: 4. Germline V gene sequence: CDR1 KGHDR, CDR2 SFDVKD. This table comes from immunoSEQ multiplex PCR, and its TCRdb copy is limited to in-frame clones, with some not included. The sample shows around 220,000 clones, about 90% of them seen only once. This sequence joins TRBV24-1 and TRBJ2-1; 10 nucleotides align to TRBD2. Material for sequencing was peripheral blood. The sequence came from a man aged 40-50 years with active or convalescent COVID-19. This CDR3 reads CATSGSGGASYNEQFF. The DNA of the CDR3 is TGTGCCACCAGTGGCAGCGGGGGGGCTTCCTACAATGAGCAGTTCTTC.